A selection of T cell receptor beta chains follows, all from one sample in a study of human T cells and chemical hapten exposure. TCRdb passed the RACE reads through MiXCR, listing each CDR3 protein once. Seen here are roughly 48,000 distinct CDR3 sequences, around 4.5% observed once, and the top ten hold around 5.8%. Sequencing was done on a sample of whole blood. These TCRs come from a human donor in good health. Some clones in this sample may be carry-over from other donors' samples. CDR3s include the opening cysteine and the closing phenylalanine or tryptophan. The D gene is left open where the match is weak. Size tells how often a clone was seen (once, few, many) or the class of an expanded clone, and some rows leave it out.

V	size	D	J	DNA	CDR3
TRBV5-4	few	NA	TRBJ1-1	TGTGCCAGCAGCTCATCCAGGGGATGGGGTGAAGCTTTCTTT	CASSSSRGWGEAFF
TRBV28	many	NA	TRBJ2-7	TGTGCCAGCAGTATCGGGACCCCCTACGAGCAGTACTTC	CASSIGTPYEQYF
TRBV11-3	NA	TRBD2	TRBJ2-2	TGTGCCAGCAGCCCGGGGGGACTAGCGGGAGACACCGGGGAGCTGTTTTTT	CASSPGGLAGDTGELFF
TRBV27	many	TRBD2	TRBJ2-1	TGTGCCAGCAAGATTGGCGGGAGGGTTTCGGGCAATGAGCAGTTCTTC	CASKIGGRVSGNEQFF
TRBV13	few	NA	TRBJ2-3	TGTGCCAGCAGCTTAGAAGCTTTT	CASSLEAF
TRBV20-1	many	TRBD2	TRBJ2-7	TGCAGTGCTAGTTGGTCAAGCGGGAGTTACGAGCAGTACTTC	CSASWSSGSYEQYF
TRBV7-8	many	NA	TRBJ1-5	TGTGCCAGCAGCTTTGCCAGGGGCGGTAAGCAGCCCCAGCATTTT	CASSFARGGKQPQHF
TRBV27	many	NA	TRBJ2-1	TGTGCCAGCAGATCGGGAGTTATCGACAATGAGCAGTTCTTC	CASRSGVIDNEQFF
TRBV6-2/TRBV6-3	many	NA	TRBJ2-3	TGTGCCAGCAGTATCGGGACGGCCGGTGGAGATACGCAGTATTTT	CASSIGTAGGDTQYF
TRBV5-1	many	TRBD2	TRBJ2-1	TGCGCCAGCAGCGGACTAGCGGGAGCTGGTGAGCAGTTCTTC	CASSGLAGAGEQFF
TRBV20-1	many	TRBD2	TRBJ2-1	TGCAGTGCTCCCCCCTTTAGCGGGAGGGCCTGGAATGAGCAGTTCTTC	CSAPPFSGRAWNEQFF
TRBV7-8	NA	NA	TRBJ1-1	TGTGCCAGCAGCCTAAGCCGGGACTTCACTGAAGCTTTCTTT	CASSLSRDFTEAFF
TRBV6-6	many	NA	TRBJ2-5	TGTGCCAGCAGTTACATACGGGGAGAGACCCAGTACTTC	CASSYIRGETQYF
TRBV24-1	many	TRBD2	TRBJ2-3	TGTGCCACCAGTGATTCGGGACTAGCGGGAGCTGATACGCAGTATTTT	CATSDSGLAGADTQYF
TRBV10-3	many	NA	TRBJ1-5	TGTGCCATCAGTGAAAGTAGCAATCAGCCCCAGCATTTT	CAISESSNQPQHF
TRBV16	many	TRBD2	TRBJ2-4	TGTGCCAGCAGCCAACGGGCTAGCGGGAGGAAAAACATTCAGTACTTC	CASSQRASGRKNIQYF
TRBV11-2	many	TRBD2	TRBJ2-3	TGTGCCAGCAGCTTAGATTGGACGGGAGGACCAGATACGCAGTATTTT	CASSLDWTGGPDTQYF
TRBV2	many	NA	TRBJ2-7	TGTGCCAGCGTTACTGGCAGGGGTAACGAGCAGTACTTC	CASVTGRGNEQYF
TRBV12-3/TRBV12-4	NA	NA	TRBJ2-4	TGTGCCAGCAGTTTATGGCGGGGTCTTGGGGAAAACATTCAGTACTTC	CASSLWRGLGENIQYF
TRBV5-8	NA	TRBD1	TRBJ1-4	TGTGCCAGCAGCTGGGACAGGGATCATAATGAAAAACTGTTTTTT	CASSWDRDHNEKLFF
TRBV29-1	NA	NA	TRBJ2-5	TGCAGCGTTATGAGGCCTCGAAGTTTAAGGGACGCAGGGGAGACCCAGTACTTC	CSVMRPRSLRDAGETQYF
TRBV9	many	TRBD2	TRBJ2-7	TGTGCCAGCAGCGTAGGAAGCGGGGTCCCCGACGAGCAGTACTTC	CASSVGSGVPDEQYF